The clone carrying this T cell receptor beta chain was seen more than once but under ten times. This entry comes from a study of T-cell reconstitution after alpha-beta-depleted transplantation in children. This CDR3 comprises 14 residues. Germline lookup yields CDR1 SGHTA and CDR2 FQGNSA. The trim removed 2 bases at V and 5 bases at J, leaving 6 bases unmatched. The library targeted TCRbeta and was prepared with unique molecular identifiers. From the PCR reads, TCRdb called clonotypes with MiXCR, one entry per CDR3 protein. The sample comprises 780,000 or so distinct CDR3 sequences, about 15% of which are singletons, and under 6% rests with the top ten.

The source material was PBMCs, mostly from graft donor cells, sampled 360 days after TCRalphabeta/CD19-depleted stem cell transplant. The chain combines TRBV7-2 with TRBJ2-7; 7 bases are shared with TRBD1. This receptor was identified in a male patient between 10 and 17 years old who had a stem cell transplant for acute lymphoblastic leukemia, so the T cells may come from the graft donor. In DNA form, the CDR3 reads TGTGCCAGCAGCTTACAGGGGGTTGGGAACGAGCAGTACTTC. This translates into CASSLQGVGNEQYF. Filled out from reference TRBV7-2 and TRBJ2-7, the complete variable domain reads GAGVSQSPSNKVTEKGKDVELRCDPISGHTALYWYRQSLGQGLEFLIYFQGNSAPDKSGLPSDRFSAERTGGSVSTLTIQRTQQEDSAVYLCASSLQGVGNEQYFGPGTRLTVT.